The sequence of this T cell receptor (beta chain) was determined in a study of cytomegalovirus exposure and HLA in healthy donors. Study-wide findings and caveats: Sequence variants that were highly shared formed a cluster that was likely a sequencing artifact. Highest at DRB1 and lowest at HLA-C, TCR association rates differed among HLA loci in a later analysis.

Among the donors, all were healthy bone marrow donors. Germline lookup yields CDR1 SGHDN and CDR2 FVKESK. V was clipped by 4 bases and J by 2 bases; unmatched bases: 5. This CDR3 has 14 amino acids. PCR primers comprised 60 Vbeta and 13 Jbeta primers. The assay was immunoSEQ multiplex PCR, and TCRdb's table has in-frame clones only and misses some. There are 130,000 to 150,000 clones in the sample, with less than 3.5% held by the top ten. As concerns this clone: Its matching antigen is unknown.

The rearrangement links TRBV14 to TRBJ2-7; TRBD1 matches 7 bases. Input material: PBMCs. This clonotype originated in a man between 35 and 55 years old in good health and CMV-seronegative. In nucleotides, the CDR3 is TGTGCCAGCAGCCTGCGACAGGGACCCTACGAGCAGTACTTC. Amino acids: CASSLRQGPYEQYF.